Below are 32 T cell receptor beta chains sequenced from a single sample in a study of T cell changes during pregnancy in multiple sclerosis. The method was immunoSEQ multiplex PCR; TCRdb's version includes in-frame clones alone and lacks a portion of them. The table has 26,000 or so clones, roughly nine tenths seen once. The input for sequencing was CD8+ T cells from peripheral blood mononuclear cells, taken in the second trimester of pregnancy. The origin of the receptors is a female donor with multiple sclerosis, enrolled in a pregnancy study.

Points on this clone: An end of the junction differs from the germline gene, which may be a read error. The genes are TRBV9 and TRBJ2-1; tentatively, D is TRBD1 (5 bases). CDR1 is SGDLS and CDR2 is YYNGEE in the germline V gene. The length of the CDR3 is 16 residues. As DNA, the CDR3 is TGTGCCAGCAGCGCACCCTCAGGGTACCCCTATAATGAGCAGTTCTTC. Amino acids: CASSAPSGYPYNEQFF.

There are a few counts of this clone. The chain has TRBV6-5 and TRBJ1-1; weak D call: TRBD1 (5 bases). This CDR3 has 13 amino acids. V was pared by 7 bases and J by 1 base, with 10 bases between. Germline CDR1 and CDR2: MNHEY and SVGAGI. In DNA, the CDR3 is TGTGCCAGCACCGAGACAGAGAACACTGAAGCTTTCTTT. This sequence encodes CASTETENTEAFF.

The V gene is TRBV27, the J gene TRBJ2-5, with TRBD2 identical over 15 bases. The CDR3 has 15 residues. Germline V gives CDR1 MNHEY, CDR2 SMNVEV (reference sequence). V shed 3 bases, J shed 4 bases, and the junction held 0 bases outside the gene matches. The chain's CDR3 is CASSLGLAGGETQYF. DNA for the CDR3: TGTGCCAGCAGTTTGGGACTAGCGGGAGGAGAGACCCAGTACTTC.

Notes on this clone: The junction departs from germline at one end; a sequencing error may be responsible. The chain employs TRBV29-1 and TRBJ2-1; 10 positions match TRBD1. Germline V gene sequence: CDR1 SQVTM, CDR2 ANQGSEA. CDR3 length equals 14 residues. Written as DNA, the CDR3 is TGCAGCGTCGAAGGACAGGGGGGATACAATGAGCAGTTCTTC. It translates to CSVEGQGGYNEQFF.

The gene calls are TRBV28 and TRBJ2-1; 9 nucleotides align to TRBD2. The germline V gene has CDR1 MDHEN and CDR2 SYDVKM. The CDR3 contains 14 residues. V lost 3 bases and J lost 6; bases outside the gene matches: 3. CDR3 in amino acids: CASSFGTSSNEQFF. In DNA, the CDR3 is TGTGCCAGCAGTTTTGGGACTAGCAGCAATGAGCAGTTCTTC.

This clone occurred once. The gene calls are TRBV5-1 and TRBJ2-3; D possibly corresponds to TRBD1 (6 bases). CDR1 is SGHRS and CDR2 is YFSETQ in the germline V gene. The V end was cut by 0 bases, the J end by 3 bases, with 11 bases between. The CDR3 totals 15 residues. CDR3 sequence reads: CASSLETGRTDTQYF. CDR3 nucleotide sequence: TGCGCCAGCAGCTTGGAGACAGGACGGACAGATACGCAGTATTTT. Full variable domain (remainder filled in from reference TRBV5-1 and TRBJ2-3): KAGVTQTPRYLIKTRGQQVTLSCSPISGHRSVSWYQQTPGQGLQFLFEYFSETQRNKGNFPGRFSGRQFSNSRSEMNVSTLELGDSALYLCASSLETGRTDTQYFGPGTRLTVL.

The V gene is TRBV7-9, the J gene TRBJ1-4; D possibly corresponds to TRBD1 (6 bases). Per the germline V gene, CDR1 is SEHNR and CDR2 is FQNEAQ (reference sequence). This CDR3 contains 14 residues. V shed 0 bases and J shed 4 bases, with 6 bases lying between them. The CDR3 bases are TGTGCCAGCAGCTTAGCAGGGGGTAATGAAAAACTGTTTTTT. Amino acid sequence: CASSLAGGNEKLFF.

The rearrangement uses TRBV4-3 and TRBJ2-7; 9 bases map to TRBD1. Trimming took 3 bases from V and 6 from J; bases not matched to a gene: 15. The CDR3 is made up of 17 amino acids. Germline V gives CDR1 LGHNA, CDR2 YSLEER. The CDR3 coding sequence is TGCGCCAGCAGCCATCCATCGCGGTATGGACAGGGGTGCGAGCAGTACTTC. It yields the protein CASSHPSRYGQGCEQYF.

The V and J genes are TRBV4-1 and TRBJ2-1; possibly TRBD2 for D (5 bases). Germline V CDR1 and CDR2: MGHRA, YSYEKL. V was shortened by 5 bases and J by 2 bases, with 13 bases between the two germline ends. This CDR3 contains 15 residues. The DNA for the CDR3 is TGCGCCAGCAGCTTCACTAGAACGACCTACAATGAGCAGTTCTTC. Protein sequence: CASSFTRTTYNEQFF.

The J gene is TRBJ2-7, the V gene TRBV10-3, with TRBD1 matching over 11 bases. CDR3 length: 14 residues. Trimming removed 4 bases from V and 5 bases from J; junction bases left unmatched: 4. The germline CDR1 and CDR2 sequences are ENHRY and SYGVKD. This CDR3 is CAISGTGGNDEQYF. CDR3 coding DNA: TGTGCCATCAGTGGGACAGGGGGCAACGACGAGCAGTACTTC.

The V and J genes are TRBV27 and TRBJ2-7; maybe TRBD2 (5 bases). The CDR3 consists of 12 residues. Germline values: CDR1 MNHEY, CDR2 SMNVEV (reference sequence). The V end lost 6 bases, the J end lost 6 bases, and 12 bases lay between the germline ends. CDR3 coding DNA: TGTGCCAGCAGGTTACTAGGCCGCGAGCAGTACTTC. Amino acid sequence: CASRLLGREQYF.

This clone has more than one count but fewer than ten. This sequence joins TRBV9 and TRBJ2-1, with 9 bases that match TRBD1. V shed 1 base and J 7 bases; nucleotides not matched to a gene: 6. Looked up from germline, CDR1 is SGDLS and CDR2 is YYNGEE. There are 15 residues in the CDR3. DNA of the CDR3: TGTGCCAGCAGCGTATCCGGGACAGGGACAAATGAGCAGTTCTTC. Protein product: CASSVSGTGTNEQFF.

The chain has TRBV19 and TRBJ2-1; D is possibly TRBD1 (6 bases). The CDR3 totals 16 residues. From germline, CDR1 is LNHDA and CDR2 SQIVND (reference sequence). With 7 bases removed from V and 2 bases from J, the gap between germline ends came to 18 bases. The CDR3: CASTRGTRGTYNEQFF. CDR3 coding DNA: TGTGCCAGTACGAGGGGGACGAGGGGGACCTACAATGAGCAGTTCTTC.

V is TRBV15 and J is TRBJ2-5; 7 bases map to TRBD1. This CDR3 has 13 residues. The germline V gene has CDR1 LNHNV and CDR2 YYDKDF (reference sequence). V shed 4 bases and J 1 base; nucleotides not matched to a gene: 0. The CDR3 DNA reads TGTGCCACCAGCACAGGGGGCCAAGAGACCCAGTACTTC. Translation: CATSTGGQETQYF.

The rearrangement links TRBV7-9 to TRBJ2-5, with 8 bases that match TRBD2. Unmatched junction bases numbered 15, after V lost 5 bases and J lost 4 bases. Germline loops: CDR1 SEHNR, CDR2 FQNEAQ (reference sequence). This CDR3 has 17 residues. The CDR3 DNA sequence: TGTGCCAGCAGCCCCACTACCTTAGCGGGACTGAGAGAGACCCAGTACTTC. As protein: CASSPTTLAGLRETQYF.

This sequence joins TRBV28 and TRBJ2-1; perhaps TRBD2 as D (5 bases). The CDR3 is made up of 12 amino acids. V shed 10 bases and J shed 4 bases, with 11 bases lying between them. Germline values: CDR1 MDHEN, CDR2 SYDVKM. CDR3 nucleotides: TGTGCCACCGGACGGGAATACAATGAGCAGTTCTTC. Its protein product is CATGREYNEQFF.

The chain employs TRBV10-2 and TRBJ2-7; 7 bases are shared with TRBD1. V shed 4 bases and J 2 bases; nucleotides not matched to a gene: 5. The CDR3 has 14 amino acids. The V gene's germline CDR1 is WSHSY and CDR2 SAAADI. In DNA form, the CDR3 reads TGCGCCAGCAGTGGACAGGGCAGTGCCTACGAGCAGTACTTC. This gives the protein CASSGQGSAYEQYF.

The chain has TRBV6-1 and TRBJ2-5; a possible D gene is TRBD2 (5 bases). The last part of the DNA fits TRBJ2-7 better; the J call may be wrong. The CDR3 consists of 13 residues. Germline CDR1 is MNHNS and CDR2 is SASEGT. Written as DNA, the CDR3 is TGTGCCAGCAGTGAAGGAGGGAGCTACGAGCAGTACTTC. Amino acids: CASSEGGSYEQYF.

V usage is TRBV27 and J usage is TRBJ2-3, with 7 bases that match TRBD2. CDR1 and CDR2 (germline): MNHEY, SMNVEV (reference sequence). This CDR3 has 15 amino acids. Germline trimming cut 5 bases from V and 3 bases from J; bases unmatched to any gene: 8. The CDR3, as DNA: TGTGCCAGCAGTCTCCGGACTAGTGTGACAGATACGCAGTATTTT. Its translation: CASSLRTSVTDTQYF.

The chain has TRBV29-1 and TRBJ2-6; 9 bases align to TRBD2. CDR1 is SQVTM and CDR2 is ANQGSEA in the germline V gene. CDR3 length equals 19 residues. V dropped 3 bases and J dropped 0; count of bases not matched to a gene: 12. This chain's CDR3 is CSVDTPGLATSSGANVLTF. CDR3 nucleotides: TGCAGCGTTGATACCCCGGGACTAGCCACAAGCTCTGGGGCCAACGTCCTGACTTTC.

The chain is built from TRBV21-1 and TRBJ1-2; the D call in the table, TRBD1, was not verified against the DNA. TRBV21-1 is deemed a pseudogene. The CDR3 contains 16 residues. The CDR3 DNA reads TGTGCCAGCAGCAATTCGATCGGACAGAAAAACTATGGCTACACCTTC. Encoded protein: CASSNSIGQKNYGYTF.

The V gene is TRBV27, the J gene TRBJ2-2, with 9 bases identical to TRBD1. The germline gives CDR1 MNHEY, CDR2 SMNVEV (reference sequence). V lost 6 bases to trimming and J lost 2 bases; unmatched junction nucleotides: 4. CDR3 length: 15 residues. The CDR3 reads CASSLDRGNTGELFF. CDR3 nucleotides: TGTGCCAGCAGCCTGGACAGGGGAAACACCGGGGAGCTGTTTTTT.

This clone occurred a few times. The CDR3 is CASSPTRDTEAFF. In DNA form, the CDR3 reads TGTGCCAGCAGCCCCACACGGGACACTGAAGCTTTCTTT. This sequence joins TRBV6-5 and TRBJ1-1; D is undetermined. Between the trimmed V and J ends, which lost 6 bases and 3 bases, there was a span of 11 bases. The CDR3 is 13 amino acids. The germline CDR1 and CDR2 sequences are MNHEY and SVGAGI.

This chain links TRBV7-2 with TRBJ1-1, with 9 nucleotides matching TRBD1. Germline values: CDR1 SGHTA, CDR2 FQGNSA. J gave up 2 bases and V 1 base, and 14 bases lay outside the gene matches. The CDR3 runs 19 residues. The CDR3 nucleotides are TGTGCCAGCAGCTTAGAGTCTCCTTACCGGGACAGGGACAACACTGAAGCTTTCTTT. Translation: CASSLESPYRDRDNTEAFF.

The chain links TRBV2 to TRBJ2-5, with D maybe TRBD1 (5 bases). There are 13 residues in the CDR3. Deletions cut 7 bases from V and 2 bases from J, with 11 bases between. Germline CDR1 and CDR2: SNHLY and FYNNEI. CDR3 region: CASMGLTQETQYF. The CDR3 bases are TGTGCCAGCATGGGGCTAACTCAAGAGACCCAGTACTTC.

The chain recombines TRBV25-1 with TRBJ2-5, with D unresolved. Trimming took 0 bases from V and 11 from J, leaving 7 bases between them. The V gene's germline CDR1 is MGHDK and CDR2 SYGVNS. The CDR3 is 11 amino acids. The CDR3 loop is CASSEYNLQYF. CDR3 DNA sequence: TGTGCCAGCAGTGAATATAACTTACAGTACTTC.

The chain employs TRBV5-4 and TRBJ2-3; TRBD2 matches 11 bases. V gave up 4 bases and J gave up 4 bases; unmatched junction bases: 14. The length of the CDR3 is 18 residues. Germline V lookup: CDR1 SGHNT, CDR2 YYREEE (reference sequence). This CDR3 reads CASSVPGLAVLPADTQYF. CDR3 nucleotide sequence: TGTGCCAGCAGCGTGCCGGGACTAGCGGTCCTACCCGCAGATACGCAGTATTTT.

This chain uses TRBV15 with TRBJ2-1, with 10 bases fitting TRBD1. Germline V CDR1 and CDR2: LNHNV, YYDKDF (reference sequence). This CDR3 has 17 amino acids. Trimming removed 1 base from V and 2 bases from J; junction bases left unmatched: 5. CDR3 loop: CATSRATGTGAYNEQFF. CDR3 DNA sequence: TGTGCCACCAGCAGAGCGACCGGGACAGGGGCCTACAATGAGCAGTTCTTC.

The chain employs TRBV7-8 and TRBJ1-1; D is uncertain. The CDR3 extends over 14 amino acids. CDR1 and CDR2 from the germline V gene are SGHVS and FQNEAQ. Trimming cost V 5 bases and J 1 base, with 11 bases left between them. Here the CDR3 reads CASSLGSANTEAFF. Written as DNA, the CDR3 is TGTGCCAGCAGCCTCGGTAGTGCGAACACTGAAGCTTTCTTT.

This rearrangement joins TRBV7-6 to TRBJ2-1; 9 bases agree with TRBD2. CDR3 length: 15 amino acids. Per germline, CDR1 SGHVS and CDR2 FNYEAQ. With V trimmed by 5 bases and J by 1 base, 3 bases remained unmatched. The CDR3 loop is CASSQTSGSYNEQFF. For the CDR3, the DNA is TGTGCCAGCAGCCAGACTAGCGGATCCTACAATGAGCAGTTCTTC.

This chain uses TRBV20-1 with TRBJ2-7, with TRBD1 as a possible D gene (5 bases). Trimming shortened V by 5 bases and J by 6 bases, and 11 bases separated the two germline ends. Germline V gives CDR1 DFQATT, CDR2 SNEGSKA (reference sequence). This CDR3 comprises 11 residues. CDR3 loop: CSAGIGAEQYF. The DNA for the CDR3 is TGCAGTGCTGGTATAGGGGCCGAGCAGTACTTC.

V and J are TRBV7-2 and TRBJ2-7; 7 positions match TRBD1. The CDR3 contains 13 residues. Germline loops: CDR1 SGHTA, CDR2 FQGNSA. V was pared by 6 bases and J by 5 bases, with 7 bases of the junction left unmatched. CDR3: CASSMTGSNEQYF. The CDR3 DNA follows: TGTGCCAGCAGTATGACAGGGTCGAACGAGCAGTACTTC. The full variable domain, with the rest looked up from reference TRBV7-2 and TRBJ2-7, is GAGVSQSPSNKVTEKGKDVELRCDPISGHTALYWYRQSLGQGLEFLIYFQGNSAPDKSGLPSDRFSAERTGGSVSTLTIQRTQQEDSAVYLCASSMTGSNEQYFGPGTRLTVT.